This T cell receptor beta chain stems from a study of blood T cells in healthy people across ages. As for the study in general: Roughly one uniquely barcoded beta molecule per two T cells was captured. Whole-study results and caveats: The fall in TCR beta diversity per million T cells was roughly linear with age.

Samples each yielded at least 6 micrograms of total RNA. A note on this clonotype: Its antigen is not known.

Then a second PCR, running about 6 to 12 cycles, was carried out with a sample-barcoded 5' primer and a J-beta primer mix. Via MiXCR, TCRdb re-called the 5' RACE reads, giving one row per CDR3 protein. Of a few hundred thousand distinct CDR3 sequences listed, about 26% were seen once; the top ten hold 3.6%. A further study also used this sample, focusing on T cells of mothers and their children. That study adds: When the second PCR was run, its M1S primer added sample barcodes and 2-4 random nucleotides.

This clonotype originated in a boy between 2 and 10 years old in good health. The sample consisted of blood.

CDR3 nucleotides: TGTGCCAGCAGCTTTCCAGGGTCCGGGGAGCTGTTTTTT. This translates into CASSFPGSGELFF. The chain joins TRBV7-9 to TRBJ2-2; maybe TRBD1 (5 bases). Trimming removed 3 bases from V and 6 bases from J, with 8 bases in between. From germline, CDR1 is SEHNR and CDR2 FQNEAQ (reference sequence). The CDR3 runs to 13 residues.